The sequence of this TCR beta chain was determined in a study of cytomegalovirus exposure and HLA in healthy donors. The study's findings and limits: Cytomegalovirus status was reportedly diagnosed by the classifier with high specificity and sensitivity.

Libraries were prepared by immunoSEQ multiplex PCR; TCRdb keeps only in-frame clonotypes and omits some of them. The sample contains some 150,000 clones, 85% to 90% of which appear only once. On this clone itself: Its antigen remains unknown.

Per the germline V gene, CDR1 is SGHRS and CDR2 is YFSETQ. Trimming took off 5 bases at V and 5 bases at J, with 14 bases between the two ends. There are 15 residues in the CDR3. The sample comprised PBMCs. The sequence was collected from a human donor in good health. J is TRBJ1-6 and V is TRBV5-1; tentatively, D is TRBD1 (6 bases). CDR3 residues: CASSGGATDNSPLHF. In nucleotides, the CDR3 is TGCGCCAGCAGTGGGGGCGCGACCGATAATTCACCCCTCCACTTT.